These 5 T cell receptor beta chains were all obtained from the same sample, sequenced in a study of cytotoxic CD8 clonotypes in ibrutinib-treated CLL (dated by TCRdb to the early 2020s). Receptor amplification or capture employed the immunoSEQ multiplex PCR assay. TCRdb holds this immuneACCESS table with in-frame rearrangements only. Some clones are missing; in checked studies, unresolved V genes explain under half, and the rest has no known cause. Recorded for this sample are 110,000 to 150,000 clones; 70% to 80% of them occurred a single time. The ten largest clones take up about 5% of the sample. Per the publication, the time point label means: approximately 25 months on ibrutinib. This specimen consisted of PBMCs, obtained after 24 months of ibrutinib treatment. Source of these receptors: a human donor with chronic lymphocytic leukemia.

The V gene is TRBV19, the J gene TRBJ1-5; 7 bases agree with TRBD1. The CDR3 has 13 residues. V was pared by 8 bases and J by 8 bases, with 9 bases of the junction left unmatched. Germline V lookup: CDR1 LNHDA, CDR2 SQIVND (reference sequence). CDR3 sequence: CASRQGGTEPQHF. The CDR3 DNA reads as TGTGCCAGTCGACAGGGTGGGACAGAGCCCCAGCATTTT. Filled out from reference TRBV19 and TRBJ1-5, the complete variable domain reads DGGITQSPKYLFRKEGQNVTLSCEQNLNHDAMYWYRQDPGQGLRLIYYSQIVNDFQKGDIAEGYSVSREKKESFPLTVTSAQKNPTAFYLCASRQGGTEPQHFGDGTRLSIL.

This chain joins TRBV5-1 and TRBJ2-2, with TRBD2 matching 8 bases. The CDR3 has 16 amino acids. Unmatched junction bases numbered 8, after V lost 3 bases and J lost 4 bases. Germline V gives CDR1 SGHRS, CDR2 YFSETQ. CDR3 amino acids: CASSSPRGGGTGELFF. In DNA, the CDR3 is TGCGCCAGCAGCTCTCCCCGGGGGGGAGGCACCGGGGAGCTGTTTTTT.

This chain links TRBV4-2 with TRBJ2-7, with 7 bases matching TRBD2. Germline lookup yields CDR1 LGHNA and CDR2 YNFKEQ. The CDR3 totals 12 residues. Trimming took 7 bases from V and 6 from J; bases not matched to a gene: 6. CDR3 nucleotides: TGTGCCAGCATGGGGAGGGGCGTCGAGCAGTACTTC. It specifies CASMGRGVEQYF.

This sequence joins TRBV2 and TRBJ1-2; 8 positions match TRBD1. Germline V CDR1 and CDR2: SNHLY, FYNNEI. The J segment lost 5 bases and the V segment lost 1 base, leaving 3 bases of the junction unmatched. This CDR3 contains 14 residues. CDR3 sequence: CASSEGTGNYGYTF. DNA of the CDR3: TGTGCCAGCAGTGAAGGGACAGGGAATTATGGCTACACCTTC.

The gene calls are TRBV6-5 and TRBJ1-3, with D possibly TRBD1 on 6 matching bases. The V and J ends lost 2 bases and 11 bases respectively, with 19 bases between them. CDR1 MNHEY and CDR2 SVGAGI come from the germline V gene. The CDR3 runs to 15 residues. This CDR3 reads CASSYTPTMGAAIYF. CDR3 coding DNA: TGTGCCAGCAGTTACACTCCGACCATGGGGGCCGCCATATATTTT.